The sequence of this T cell receptor (beta chain) was determined in a study of shared clonotypes between healthy human individuals (TCRdb year 2020). Context from the whole study: A couple of women and a few men aged 18 to 49 years were included in the cohort. The study deeply sequenced blood TCR repertoires of about 5 healthy adults to estimate repertoire size and the extent of clonotype sharing between individuals. Leukapheresis yielded between about 0.9 and 9.5 billion PBMCs per donor. For each donor, CD4 naive and CD4 memory were each given three plates, CD8 naive was given two plates, and CD8 memory was given one plate. Libraries were prepared and TCR repertoires were sequenced by different laboratories using diverse techniques, in order to increase sequencing depth and limit assay-specific biases. What the work shows at the level of the full study, not this receptor alone: Compared with non-shared clonotypes, the clonotypes found in all four sorted-subset donors had higher generation probabilities. Estimated clonotype richness was generally larger for naive than for memory subsets. Pairwise subsampling led to the expectation that sequencing depth would affect the degree of clonotype sharing among donors. Across a handful of donors, approximately 5% of naive CD4, roughly 3.8% of naive CD8, 2.3% of memory CD4, and about 0.4% of memory CD8 clonotypes were shared. Because the study included a small number of donors, the genetic and exposure-history diversity represented was limited. Even with the large sequencing depth, rarefaction of the sorted-subset datasets indicated that sequencing was incomplete. Sampling was restricted to blood, and TCR repertoires in tissue are likely to differ from TCR repertoires in blood.

Using the deep immunoSEQ assay, multiplex PCR amplified TCR CDR3 regions from genomic DNA. Extracted genomic DNA from each cell subset was distributed evenly across all wells of several immunoSEQ 96-well plates, and each plate was treated as a replicate. For sorted subsets, each replicate PCR was loaded with about 0.2 ug genomic DNA, equivalent to 32,000 or so T cell genomes. Purified libraries were quantified with a Qubit 3.0 fluorometer, sized on a Bioanalyzer 2100, and re-quantified with the KAPA Library Quantification kit. A separate single-read 150-cycle Illumina NextSeq 550 flow cell was used to sequence each immunoSEQ 96-well plate. On the authors' methods: Because only junctional sequences without quality scores were contained in the immunoSEQ output, filtering matching that applied to full-length reads could not be performed. Sequences were annotated with PyIR, a Python wrapper for IgBLAST v1.9, using IMGT germline references to assign V/J genes and CDR3. Reads were filtered out if the reads had weak V/J assignments (E-value above 1e-6), no CDR3, stop codons, out-of-frame junctions, or ambiguous translated residues. V3J clonotypes were defined as sequences sharing the same inferred V gene, J gene, and CDR3 amino acid sequence. Percentage overlap between repertoires was computed as shared unique clonotypes divided by the size of the smaller repertoire. RTK rarefaction, the Chao1 estimator, and Recon v2.1 estimates of unobserved clonotypes were used to assess repertoire richness. Generation probabilities for all TCRbeta clonotypes obtained by the gDNA method from several donors were computed using OLGA. In TCRdb, the immuneACCESS table is reduced to in-frame sequences with V and J assigned. These tables do not hold every clone; where another copy was compared, an unresolved V gene accounts for under half, and the others remain unexplained. The V and J calls and clone size are taken from that table; D and trimming were inferred from the DNA. Recorded for this sample are approximately 2.5 million clones; over 85% of them occurred a single time. The top ten clones comprise approximately 0.37% of the sample.

Of note for this clone: The target of this receptor is not known. Base qualities are not recorded, but no much larger clone differs from it by a single base.

Donors were healthy HIV-negative adults with no recently reported acute infections or vaccinations. Every donor was a Caucasian adult living in Nashville, Tennessee, USA. Magnetic negative selection was used to enrich CD4+ T cells, after which naive cells were positively selected on CD45RA and the negative fraction became the memory subset. Blood was obtained by leukapheresis, after which PBMCs were separated by Ficoll-Histopaque density gradient centrifugation and cryopreserved in liquid nitrogen vapor phase. Purity and quantity of every magnetically sorted T cell population were checked by analytical flow cytometry. Each sorted fraction had its genomic DNA isolated and then quantified by UV absorbance on a Nanodrop 2000c. At the junction V is shortened by 0 bases and J by 7 bases, with 10 bases in between. The cysteine opens and the phenylalanine closes a CDR3 of 14 amino acids. Just CDR3 DNA is preserved here, 42 bases in frame from base 1. From a lookup of the germline V gene (reference sequence), CDR1 and CDR2 are WNHNN and SYGVQD.

This TCR was recovered from a young man in good health. Some clones in this sample may be carry-over from other donors' samples. The sample comprised naive CD4+ T cells from PBMCs. The cell subset or site label, read with the paper, signifies: CD45RA+ positively selected. The chain was built from TRBV10-1 and TRBJ1-5; 5 matching bases give a weak D call of TRBD1. The DNA sequence is TGCGCCAGCAGTGAGTCGCAGGGCGGCCAGCCCCAGCATTTT. The encoded protein is CASSESQGGQPQHF.